The 17 T cell receptor beta chains reported below all come from one sample, sequenced in a study of shared clonotypes between healthy human individuals. Sequencing was performed with immunoSEQ multiplex PCR; in TCRdb, only in-frame clones are kept and a portion is missing. The sample contains around 2.5 million clones, 80% to 95% of which appear only once. What was sequenced was naive CD4+ T cells from PBMCs. Subset specified: CD45RA+ positively selected. All receptors derive from a man aged 18 to 30 in good health. Some clones in this sample may be carry-over from other donors' samples.

The chain combines TRBV5-1 with TRBJ1-1; D is unresolved. CDR1 and CDR2 (germline): SGHRS, YFSETQ. The V end lost 3 bases, the J end lost 0 bases, and 12 bases lay between the germline ends. The CDR3 is 15 amino acids. The CDR3 sequence is CASSSQAGMNTEAFF. The CDR3 DNA is TGCGCCAGCAGCTCCCAGGCGGGGATGAACACTGAAGCTTTCTTT.

The chain combines TRBV28 with TRBJ1-3; D might be TRBD1 (6 bases). V gave up 7 bases and J gave up 2 bases, with 18 bases separating them. This CDR3 has 16 amino acids. Per the germline V gene, CDR1 is MDHEN and CDR2 is SYDVKM. The CDR3 bases are TGTGCCAGCACCAAATACAGGGACGTCGCTGGAAACACCATATATTTT. Encoded protein: CASTKYRDVAGNTIYF.

The chain carries TRBV28 and TRBJ1-2; the D gene is possibly TRBD1 (5 bases). This CDR3 is built from 13 residues. Germline CDR1 reads MDHEN; CDR2 reads SYDVKM. V lost 7 bases to trimming and J lost 7 bases, with 16 bases between them. The CDR3 protein is CASTWGGVPGYTF. The CDR3 DNA follows: TGTGCCAGCACCTGGGGGGGTGTGCCTGGCTACACCTTC.

The genes are TRBV2 and TRBJ2-3; 16 bases agree with TRBD2. V was clipped by 7 bases and J by 4 bases; unmatched bases: 5. From germline, CDR1 is SNHLY and CDR2 FYNNEI. The CDR3 covers 16 residues. The chain's CDR3 is CASTGTSGRGADTQYF. The CDR3, as DNA: TGTGCCAGCACGGGGACTAGCGGGAGGGGTGCAGATACGCAGTATTTT.

V usage is TRBV19 and J usage is TRBJ1-2, with D possibly being TRBD1 (5 bases). The CDR3 loop spans 15 amino acids. The germline V and J ends were trimmed by 4 bases and 7 bases, with 19 bases remaining between them. Germline-derived CDR1 and CDR2 are LNHDA and SQIVND (reference sequence). DNA of the CDR3: TGTGCCAGTAGTAAAGGTACTACCCTTCAGGGTGGCTACACCTTC. Protein product: CASSKGTTLQGGYTF.

The rearrangement uses TRBV28 and TRBJ2-2; 7 nucleotides align to TRBD1. The CDR3 runs to 15 residues. Trimming cost V 5 bases and J 4 bases; bases outside gene matches: 7. The germline V gene has CDR1 MDHEN and CDR2 SYDVKM. CDR3: CASSNRGSSTGELFF. Written as DNA, the CDR3 is TGTGCCAGCAGTAACAGGGGATCGAGCACCGGGGAGCTGTTTTTT.

The CDR3 region has the DNA TGTGCCAGCAGCTCTACAGGGGGAGGGGAGACCCAGTACTTC. Protein product: CASSSTGGGETQYF. The chain joins TRBV7-2 to TRBJ2-5; TRBD1 might be the D (8 bases). Germline V gene lookup returns CDR1 SGHTA and CDR2 FQGNSA. This CDR3 has 14 residues. The ends were cut back, 4 bases at V and 5 bases at J, with 14 bases in the middle.

This sequence joins TRBV5-1 and TRBJ2-1; 12 bases agree with TRBD2. V dropped 4 bases and J dropped 6; count of bases not matched to a gene: 11. Germline V gene sequence: CDR1 SGHRS, CDR2 YFSETQ. The CDR3 is 17 amino acids. CDR3: CASSLEASGRGGNEQFF. The CDR3 DNA is TGCGCCAGCAGCCTGGAGGCTAGCGGGAGGGGGGGCAATGAGCAGTTCTTC.

This chain uses TRBV28 with TRBJ2-7, with a possible D match to TRBD1 (6 bases). V dropped 3 bases and J dropped 7 bases, with 16 bases sitting between them. Germline V gene lookup returns CDR1 MDHEN and CDR2 SYDVKM. The CDR3 covers 14 residues. The CDR3: CASSLLVKRGEQYF. The CDR3 DNA sequence: TGTGCCAGCAGTTTGTTAGTTAAGAGGGGGGAGCAGTACTTC.

This chain uses TRBV5-1 with TRBJ2-3, with unresolved D. The germline gives CDR1 SGHRS, CDR2 YFSETQ. Trimming cost V 2 bases and J 6 bases, with 10 bases left between them. The length of the CDR3 is 13 residues. The CDR3 is CASSFGFMDTQYF. For the CDR3, the DNA is TGCGCCAGCAGCTTCGGGTTCATGGATACGCAGTATTTT. Based on the CDR3 plus reference TRBV5-1 and TRBJ2-3, the full variable domain is KAGVTQTPRYLIKTRGQQVTLSCSPISGHRSVSWYQQTPGQGLQFLFEYFSETQRNKGNFPGRFSGRQFSNSRSEMNVSTLELGDSALYLCASSFGFMDTQYFGPGTRLTVL.

The rearrangement uses TRBV28 and TRBJ1-1; D not certain. Germline V lookup: CDR1 MDHEN, CDR2 SYDVKM. The CDR3 is 12 residues long. V dropped 8 bases and J dropped 1 base, with 8 bases sitting between them. CDR3 amino acids: CASWGGNTEAFF. In DNA, the CDR3 is TGTGCCAGCTGGGGTGGGAACACTGAAGCTTTCTTT.

The J gene is TRBJ2-2, the V gene TRBV19; D perhaps matches TRBD2 (6 bases). Germline CDR1 and CDR2: LNHDA and SQIVND (reference sequence). The CDR3 length is 12 residues. Trimming removed 10 bases at V and 3 bases at J, with 9 bases between. The CDR3 region is CATGAYTGELFF. For the CDR3, the DNA is TGTGCCACGGGAGCGTACACCGGGGAGCTGTTTTTT.

V usage is TRBV19 and J usage is TRBJ2-1; D perhaps matches TRBD2 (5 bases). Germline V gene sequence: CDR1 LNHDA, CDR2 SQIVND (reference sequence). CDR3 length equals 14 residues. The V gene lost 4 bases and the J gene lost 9 bases, with 16 bases spanning the gap. The CDR3 loop is CASSRAGAGGEQFF. The DNA of the CDR3 is TGTGCCAGTAGTAGAGCAGGTGCGGGCGGTGAGCAGTTCTTC. Filled out from reference TRBV19 and TRBJ2-1, the complete variable domain reads DGGITQSPKYLFRKEGQNVTLSCEQNLNHDAMYWYRQDPGQGLRLIYYSQIVNDFQKGDIAEGYSVSREKKESFPLTVTSAQKNPTAFYLCASSRAGAGGEQFFGPGTRLTVL.

This clone appeared a few times. In DNA, the CDR3 is TGTGCCAGCAGCTCCGACAGGGGAGGGACTGAAGCTTTCTTT. Translated, it gives CASSSDRGGTEAFF. The J gene is TRBJ1-1, the V gene TRBV11-2, with TRBD1 matching over 8 bases. Germline assignment: CDR1 SGHAT and CDR2 FQNNGV. This CDR3 contains 14 residues. With 4 bases clipped from V and 5 bases from J, the junction kept 6 bases outside the gene matches.

This clone appeared a single time. The chain couples TRBV7-9 to TRBJ2-7, with 10 bases matching TRBD2. Germline CDR1 SEHNR, CDR2 FQNEAQ (reference sequence). There are 14 residues in the CDR3. Germline trimming cut 5 bases from V and 7 bases from J; bases unmatched to any gene: 8. Here the CDR3 DNA reads TGTGCCAGCAGCAACCTTCTAGCGGGAGCTGAGCAGTACTTC. Encoded protein: CASSNLLAGAEQYF.

This rearrangement joins TRBV5-6 to TRBJ2-3, with D perhaps matching TRBD1 or TRBD2 (5 bases each). Germline V gene sequence: CDR1 SGHDT, CDR2 YYEEEE. This CDR3 has 13 amino acids. Deletions cut 4 bases from V and 4 bases from J, with 10 bases between. The CDR3 nucleotides read TGTGCCAGCAGCGGGGACCTCCCAGATACGCAGTATTTT. Protein sequence: CASSGDLPDTQYF.

This chain joins TRBV18 and TRBJ1-3; D gene ambiguous. CDR3 length: 14 amino acids. Trimming took 4 bases from V and 0 from J, leaving 7 bases between them. Germline lookup yields CDR1 KGHSH and CDR2 LQKENI. The CDR3 region has the DNA TGTGCCAGCTCACAGACACGCTCTGGAAACACCATATATTTT. This sequence encodes CASSQTRSGNTIYF.